This TCR beta chain was found in a study of neoadjuvant anti-PD-1 for oral cavity cancer. The wider study: Around day 43, patients without progression received a fourth nivolumab dose before surgery. Findings of the study overall: PBMC Gini-index clonality exceeded responders' in non-responders post-nivolumab.

About this clone itself: Antigen unknown.

Time point of the sample: after neoadjuvant nivolumab, at surgical resection. The patients had HPV-negative, locally advanced oral cavity squamous cell carcinoma. Only in-frame clones appear in the TCRdb table, and some are missing; sequencing was by immunoSEQ multiplex PCR. The sample contains about 9,600 clones, 66% of which appear only once. Material: PBMCs, obtained after nivolumab (anti-PD-1) treatment. This sequence was found in a person aged 35-79 years with oral cavity squamous cell carcinoma.

CDR3 protein: CASSLVGATTEAFF. The DNA of the CDR3 is TGTGCCAGCAGCTTAGTGGGCGCGACAACTGAAGCTTTCTTT. The chain carries TRBV7-2 and TRBJ1-1; D remains ambiguous. The CDR3 consists of 14 residues. The V gene lost 1 base and the J gene lost 5 bases, with 11 bases spanning the gap. From germline, CDR1 is SGHTA and CDR2 FQGNSA. Using reference TRBV7-2 and TRBJ1-1 for the parts outside the CDR3, the full variable domain is GAGVSQSPSNKVTEKGKDVELRCDPISGHTALYWYRQSLGQGLEFLIYFQGNSAPDKSGLPSDRFSAERTGGSVSTLTIQRTQQEDSAVYLCASSLVGATTEAFFGQGTRLTVV.